A selection of T cell receptor beta chains follows, all from one sample in a study of graft-versus-host responses after intestinal transplantation. Which antigens these TCRs recognize remains unknown. Profiling relied on immunoSEQ multiplex PCR, and the TCRdb table lists in-frame clones only, not all of them. The sample consists of approximately 26,000 clones, roughly 82% of them appearing once. The sample consisted of unstimulated CD4+ T cells sorted from spleen or lymph node cells, taken before intestinal transplant. The receptors derive from a human donor who received an intestinal transplant. The CDR3 runs from the conserved cysteine through the conserved F or W. A D gene is named only where the DNA matches it firmly. Clone size is stated in some rows and not others, as once, few, many or a class when expanded.

d_call: .
clone_size: .
v_call: TRBV29-1
cdr3_length: 12
j_call: TRBJ2-5
cdr3_aa: CSGGGGAETQYF
cdr3_nt: TGCAGCGGTGGAGGGGGGGCAGAGACCCAGTACTTC

d_call: TRBD2
clone_size: .
v_call: TRBV19
cdr3_length: 17
j_call: TRBJ2-7
cdr3_aa: CASSIGLAGVIKGEQYF
cdr3_nt: TGTGCCAGTAGTATCGGACTAGCGGGAGTCATCAAGGGCGAGCAGTACTTC

d_call: .
clone_size: few
v_call: TRBV12-5
cdr3_length: 15
j_call: TRBJ1-1
cdr3_aa: CASGLVGGLGAEAFF
cdr3_nt: TGTGCTAGTGGTTTGGTTGGGGGGCTAGGGGCTGAAGCTTTCTTT

d_call: TRBD1
clone_size: .
v_call: TRBV19
cdr3_length: 14
j_call: TRBJ2-7
cdr3_aa: CASWGDRGAYEQYF
cdr3_nt: TGTGCCAGTTGGGGAGACAGGGGGGCCTACGAGCAGTACTTC

d_call: .
clone_size: .
v_call: TRBV7-9
cdr3_length: 15
j_call: TRBJ1-2
cdr3_aa: CASSPAGVANYGYTF
cdr3_nt: TGTGCCAGCAGCCCAGCGGGAGTAGCTAACTATGGCTACACCTTC

d_call: .
clone_size: .
v_call: TRBV7-4
cdr3_length: 14
j_call: TRBJ2-7
cdr3_aa: CASSLILQGYEQYF
cdr3_nt: TGTGCCAGCAGCTTAATTCTCCAGGGCTACGAGCAGTACTTC

d_call: TRBD2
clone_size: .
v_call: TRBV6-1
cdr3_length: 15
j_call: TRBJ2-2
cdr3_aa: CASSGTRANTGELFF
cdr3_nt: TGTGCCAGCAGTGGGACTAGGGCAAACACCGGGGAGCTGTTTTTT

d_call: TRBD2
clone_size: .
v_call: TRBV19
cdr3_length: 14
j_call: TRBJ2-7
cdr3_aa: CASSVLAGSYEQYF
cdr3_nt: TGTGCCAGTAGTGTACTAGCGGGCAGCTACGAGCAGTACTTC

d_call: .
clone_size: .
v_call: TRBV2
cdr3_length: 14
j_call: TRBJ2-2
cdr3_aa: CASSDSFITGELFF
cdr3_nt: TGTGCCAGCAGTGATTCATTTATAACCGGGGAGCTGTTTTTT

d_call: .
clone_size: .
v_call: TRBV4-1
cdr3_length: 15
j_call: TRBJ1-5
cdr3_aa: CASSQVPQGNQPQHF
cdr3_nt: TGCGCCAGCAGCCAAGTACCACAGGGCAATCAGCCCCAGCATTTT

d_call: .
clone_size: .
v_call: TRBV5-4
cdr3_length: 14
j_call: TRBJ1-4
cdr3_aa: CASSLNLSQEKLFF
cdr3_nt: TGTGCCAGCAGCCTGAACTTATCCCAAGAAAAACTGTTTTTT

d_call: .
clone_size: .
v_call: TRBV5-1
cdr3_length: 13
j_call: TRBJ1-1
cdr3_aa: CASRPTVNTEAFF
cdr3_nt: TGCGCCAGCAGACCAACAGTGAACACTGAAGCTTTCTTT

d_call: TRBD2
clone_size: .
v_call: TRBV6-6
cdr3_length: 16
j_call: TRBJ2-1
cdr3_aa: CASRTSSGAGYNEQFF
cdr3_nt: TGTGCCAGCAGGACCTCTAGCGGGGCGGGCTACAATGAGCAGTTCTTC

d_call: .
clone_size: .
v_call: TRBV18
cdr3_length: 18
j_call: TRBJ1-1
cdr3_aa: CASSPQRTYEPMNTEAFF
cdr3_nt: TGTGCCAGCTCACCACAGAGGACATATGAACCTATGAACACTGAAGCTTTCTTT

d_call: TRBD2
clone_size: .
v_call: TRBV5-1
cdr3_length: 16
j_call: TRBJ2-7
cdr3_aa: CASSLGLAGLYHEQYF
cdr3_nt: TGCGCCAGCAGCTTGGGGCTAGCGGGGTTATACCACGAGCAGTACTTC

d_call: TRBD2
clone_size: .
v_call: TRBV7-9
cdr3_length: 17
j_call: TRBJ2-1
cdr3_aa: CASSLVAGGPLGNEQFF
cdr3_nt: TGTGCCAGCAGCTTAGTAGCGGGAGGACCGCTGGGCAATGAGCAGTTCTTC

d_call: .
clone_size: .
v_call: TRBV6-4
cdr3_length: 18
j_call: TRBJ2-1
cdr3_aa: CASSVVPGGAGTRNEQFF
cdr3_nt: TGTGCCAGCAGTGTCGTACCCGGTGGGGCAGGGACTCGCAATGAGCAGTTCTTC

d_call: .
clone_size: .
v_call: TRBV2
cdr3_length: 14
j_call: TRBJ1-5
cdr3_aa: CASKGGEGNQPQHF
cdr3_nt: TGTGCCAGCAAGGGAGGGGAGGGCAATCAGCCCCAGCATTTT

d_call: .
clone_size: .
v_call: TRBV6-1
cdr3_length: 18
j_call: TRBJ1-5
cdr3_aa: CASSDVEGRGGFNQPQHF
cdr3_nt: TGTGCCAGCAGTGACGTCGAGGGACGAGGCGGATTTAATCAGCCCCAGCATTTT

d_call: .
clone_size: once
v_call: TRBV7-9
cdr3_length: 17
j_call: TRBJ2-7
cdr3_aa: CASSLDGTAGSGYEQYF
cdr3_nt: TGTGCCAGCAGCTTAGATGGTACGGCGGGATCGGGTTACGAGCAGTACTTC

d_call: .
clone_size: .
v_call: TRBV5-1
cdr3_length: 13
j_call: TRBJ1-2
cdr3_aa: CASSKTLGDGYTF
cdr3_nt: TGCGCCAGCAGCAAGACGTTGGGGGATGGCTACACCTTC

d_call: TRBD2
clone_size: .
v_call: TRBV4-2
cdr3_length: 14
j_call: TRBJ2-5
cdr3_aa: CASSLAGGQETQYF
cdr3_nt: TGTGCCAGCAGCCTAGCGGGGGGGCAAGAGACCCAGTACTTC

d_call: .
clone_size: .
v_call: TRBV10-1
cdr3_length: 13
j_call: TRBJ2-3
cdr3_aa: CASSGLGRNTQYF
cdr3_nt: TGCGCCAGCAGTGGACTAGGACGAAATACGCAGTATTTT

d_call: TRBD2
clone_size: .
v_call: TRBV27
cdr3_length: 17
j_call: TRBJ2-3
cdr3_aa: CASSPSGTSGITDTQYF
cdr3_nt: TGTGCCAGCAGTCCCTCCGGGACTAGCGGGATCACAGATACGCAGTATTTT

d_call: .
clone_size: .
v_call: TRBV19
cdr3_length: 13
j_call: TRBJ2-3
cdr3_aa: CASSIRGTDTQYF
cdr3_nt: TGTGCCAGTAGTATCAGGGGCACAGATACGCAGTATTTT

d_call: .
clone_size: .
v_call: TRBV7-9
cdr3_length: 17
j_call: TRBJ2-7
cdr3_aa: CASSPPKGTGVSYEQYF
cdr3_nt: TGTGCCAGCAGCCCCCCCAAGGGGACCGGGGTTTCCTACGAGCAGTACTTC

d_call: TRBD2
clone_size: .
v_call: TRBV5-1
cdr3_length: 16
j_call: TRBJ2-4
cdr3_aa: CASSLGPGRDKNIQYF
cdr3_nt: TGCGCCAGCAGCTTGGGGCCAGGGAGGGACAAAAACATTCAGTACTTC

d_call: .
clone_size: .
v_call: TRBV10-1
cdr3_length: 14
j_call: TRBJ2-3
cdr3_aa: CASSDATRSDTQYF
cdr3_nt: TGCGCCAGCAGTGACGCGACTAGATCAGATACGCAGTATTTT

d_call: TRBD1
clone_size: .
v_call: TRBV5-4
cdr3_length: 14
j_call: TRBJ2-7
cdr3_aa: CASSSRTGSYEQYF
cdr3_nt: TGTGCCAGCAGCTCCCGGACAGGGTCCTACGAGCAGTACTTC

d_call: TRBD1
clone_size: .
v_call: TRBV19
cdr3_length: 15
j_call: TRBJ2-2
cdr3_aa: CASSPREGATGELFF
cdr3_nt: TGTGCCAGTAGTCCTCGTGAGGGGGCGACCGGGGAGCTGTTTTTT

d_call: .
clone_size: once
v_call: TRBV19
cdr3_length: 14
j_call: TRBJ1-2
cdr3_aa: CASSFDTENYGYTF
cdr3_nt: TGTGCCAGTAGCTTCGACACGGAAAACTATGGCTACACCTTC

d_call: TRBD1
clone_size: .
v_call: TRBV28
cdr3_length: 12
j_call: TRBJ2-7
cdr3_aa: CASTDRVYEQYF
cdr3_nt: TGTGCCAGCACAGACAGGGTTTACGAGCAGTACTTC

d_call: .
clone_size: .
v_call: TRBV4-1
cdr3_length: 13
j_call: TRBJ1-3
cdr3_aa: CASSRLLGNTIYF
cdr3_nt: TGCGCCAGCAGCCGTTTACTGGGAAACACCATATATTTT

d_call: TRBD2
clone_size: .
v_call: TRBV19
cdr3_length: 14
j_call: TRBJ2-7
cdr3_aa: CASGGTSNAYEQYF
cdr3_nt: TGTGCCAGTGGGGGGACTAGCAACGCTTACGAGCAGTACTTC

d_call: .
clone_size: .
v_call: TRBV11-1
cdr3_length: 13
j_call: TRBJ1-1
cdr3_aa: CASSSLLGAEAFF
cdr3_nt: TGTGCCAGCAGCTCTTTACTAGGGGCTGAAGCTTTCTTT

d_call: .
clone_size: .
v_call: TRBV5-4
cdr3_length: 15
j_call: TRBJ1-1
cdr3_aa: CASSLAGGMNTEAFF
cdr3_nt: TGTGCCAGCAGCCTGGCGGGAGGCATGAACACTGAAGCTTTCTTT

d_call: TRBD2
clone_size: .
v_call: TRBV18
cdr3_length: 18
j_call: TRBJ2-3
cdr3_aa: CASSSGGTSGHSTDTQYF
cdr3_nt: TGTGCCAGCTCATCGGGGGGGACTAGCGGGCACTCCACAGATACGCAGTATTTT

d_call: TRBD1
clone_size: .
v_call: TRBV2
cdr3_length: 15
j_call: TRBJ1-5
cdr3_aa: CASSEAGQGNQPQHF
cdr3_nt: TGTGCCAGCAGTGAAGCGGGACAGGGCAATCAGCCCCAGCATTTT

d_call: TRBD2
clone_size: .
v_call: TRBV4-1
cdr3_length: 16
j_call: TRBJ2-3
cdr3_aa: CASSQEGAGGPDTQYF
cdr3_nt: TGCGCCAGCAGCCAAGAGGGAGCGGGGGGTCCAGATACGCAGTATTTT

d_call: .
clone_size: .
v_call: TRBV7-9
cdr3_length: 12
j_call: TRBJ1-2
cdr3_aa: CASSSWVGGYTF
cdr3_nt: TGTGCCAGCAGCTCCTGGGTTGGTGGCTACACCTTC

d_call: .
clone_size: .
v_call: TRBV6-1
cdr3_length: 15
j_call: TRBJ1-6
cdr3_aa: CASSEGSSYNSPLHF
cdr3_nt: TGTGCCAGCAGTGAAGGGAGCTCCTATAATTCACCCCTCCACTTT

d_call: .
clone_size: .
v_call: TRBV5-5
cdr3_length: 14
j_call: TRBJ2-5
cdr3_aa: CASSRDRAGETQYF
cdr3_nt: TGTGCCAGCAGCCGGGATCGGGCGGGGGAGACCCAGTACTTC

d_call: TRBD2
clone_size: .
v_call: TRBV27
cdr3_length: 20
j_call: TRBJ2-5
cdr3_aa: CASSLYPLAGGRKVVETQYF
cdr3_nt: TGTGCCAGCAGTTTATACCCACTAGCGGGGGGCCGCAAAGTTGTAGAGACCCAGTACTTC

d_call: .
clone_size: .
v_call: TRBV2
cdr3_length: 14
j_call: TRBJ1-2
cdr3_aa: CASSDSPFNYGYTF
cdr3_nt: TGTGCCAGCAGTGACAGCCCCTTTAACTATGGCTACACCTTC

d_call: TRBD2
clone_size: .
v_call: TRBV5-4
cdr3_length: 16
j_call: TRBJ2-7
cdr3_aa: CASSLNSGASSYEQYF
cdr3_nt: TGTGCCAGCAGCTTGAATAGCGGGGCAAGCTCCTACGAGCAGTACTTC

d_call: .
clone_size: .
v_call: TRBV19
cdr3_length: 13
j_call: TRBJ2-1
cdr3_aa: CASSRGAYNEQFF
cdr3_nt: TGTGCCAGTAGCAGGGGGGCCTACAATGAGCAGTTCTTC

d_call: TRBD2
clone_size: .
v_call: TRBV25-1
cdr3_length: 13
j_call: TRBJ2-1
cdr3_aa: CASSELAGNEQFF
cdr3_nt: TGTGCCAGCAGTGAACTAGCGGGCAATGAGCAGTTCTTC

d_call: .
clone_size: .
v_call: TRBV28
cdr3_length: 12
j_call: TRBJ1-5
cdr3_aa: CASSFGDGPQHF
cdr3_nt: TGTGCCAGCAGTTTCGGGGACGGGCCCCAGCATTTT

d_call: .
clone_size: once
v_call: TRBV10-1
cdr3_length: 14
j_call: TRBJ2-7
cdr3_aa: CASSEGTRSYEQYF
cdr3_nt: TGCGCCAGCAGTGAAGGGACAAGGTCCTACGAGCAGTACTTC

d_call: TRBD1
clone_size: .
v_call: TRBV18
cdr3_length: 13
j_call: TRBJ2-4
cdr3_aa: CASSLDRDSIQYF
cdr3_nt: TGTGCCAGCTCACTTGACAGGGACAGCATTCAGTACTTC

d_call: TRBD1
clone_size: few
v_call: TRBV6-5
cdr3_length: 13
j_call: TRBJ2-7
cdr3_aa: CASRRDRGREQYF
cdr3_nt: TGTGCCAGCAGGAGGGACAGGGGGCGCGAGCAGTACTTC

d_call: TRBD1
clone_size: .
v_call: TRBV11-1
cdr3_length: 15
j_call: TRBJ1-1
cdr3_aa: CASSAAAGGLSEAFF
cdr3_nt: TGTGCCAGCAGCGCAGCTGCAGGGGGGTTGTCTGAAGCTTTCTTT

d_call: .
clone_size: few
v_call: TRBV9
cdr3_length: 15
j_call: TRBJ2-3
cdr3_aa: CASSAGGRGTDTQYF
cdr3_nt: TGTGCCAGCAGCGCAGGGGGGCGGGGCACAGATACGCAGTATTTT

d_call: .
clone_size: .
v_call: TRBV5-4
cdr3_length: 14
j_call: TRBJ1-2
cdr3_aa: CASSRRGSNYGYTF
cdr3_nt: TGTGCCAGCAGCCGACGGGGTTCTAACTATGGCTACACCTTC

d_call: .
clone_size: .
v_call: TRBV5-1
cdr3_length: 15
j_call: TRBJ2-2
cdr3_aa: CASSRGTTNTGELFF
cdr3_nt: TGCGCCAGCAGCCGCGGGACAACCAACACCGGGGAGCTGTTTTTT

d_call: TRBD1
clone_size: .
v_call: TRBV18
cdr3_length: 17
j_call: TRBJ2-2
cdr3_aa: CASSPPDRVGNTGELFF
cdr3_nt: TGTGCCAGCTCACCACCGGACAGGGTAGGGAACACCGGGGAGCTGTTTTTT

d_call: .
clone_size: .
v_call: TRBV9
cdr3_length: 13
j_call: TRBJ1-1
cdr3_aa: CASSVDGNTEAFF
cdr3_nt: TGTGCCAGCAGCGTGGACGGGAACACTGAAGCTTTCTTT